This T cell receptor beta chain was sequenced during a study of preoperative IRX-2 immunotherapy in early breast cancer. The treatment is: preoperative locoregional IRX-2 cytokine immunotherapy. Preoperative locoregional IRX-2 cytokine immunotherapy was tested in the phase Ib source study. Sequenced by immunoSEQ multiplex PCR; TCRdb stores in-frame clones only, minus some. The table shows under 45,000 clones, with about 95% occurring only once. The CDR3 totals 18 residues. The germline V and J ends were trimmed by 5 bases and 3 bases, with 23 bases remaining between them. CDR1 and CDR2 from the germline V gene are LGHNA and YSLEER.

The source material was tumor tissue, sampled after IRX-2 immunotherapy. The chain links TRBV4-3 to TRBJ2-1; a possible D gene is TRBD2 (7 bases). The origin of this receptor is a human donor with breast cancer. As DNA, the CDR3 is TGCGCCAGCAGCTCCTATAGGGGGGGTAGCGGATACTACAATGAGCAGTTCTTC. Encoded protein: CASSSYRGGSGYYNEQFF.